The T cell receptor beta chain described here comes from a study of spatial heterogeneity in lung cancer. Study details: Consistently, beta-chain sequences turned up in larger numbers than alpha-chain sequences did.

This clonotype came up many times. Its antigen is unknown. Regarding time point: sample taken at primary tumor resection. Patients with untreated early-stage non-small cell lung cancer, numbering some 72, were the donors. Extraction of whole RNA from tumor, nontumor lung or frozen PBMC preceded unsorted sequencing. V dropped 0 bases and J dropped 5 bases, with 4 bases sitting between them. The CDR3 is made up of 13 amino acids. Germline CDR1 is MNHEY and CDR2 is SVGEGT. Study-wide findings and caveats: In blood, ubiquitous expanded tumor TCRs appeared more at resection than follow-up.

TCRdb analysed the 5' RACE reads with MiXCR anew, one entry per CDR3 protein. The sample contains approximately 11,000 distinct CDR3 sequences, about 4% of which appear only once. The chain carries TRBV6-2 or TRBV6-3 and TRBJ2-2; D is unclear. This clonotype was sampled from a female donor with early-stage non-small cell lung cancer. The source was PBMCs, collected at surgery. The CDR3 here is CASSYSTTGELFF. CDR3 nucleotide sequence: TGTGCCAGCAGTTACTCTACTACCGGGGAGCTGTTTTTT.